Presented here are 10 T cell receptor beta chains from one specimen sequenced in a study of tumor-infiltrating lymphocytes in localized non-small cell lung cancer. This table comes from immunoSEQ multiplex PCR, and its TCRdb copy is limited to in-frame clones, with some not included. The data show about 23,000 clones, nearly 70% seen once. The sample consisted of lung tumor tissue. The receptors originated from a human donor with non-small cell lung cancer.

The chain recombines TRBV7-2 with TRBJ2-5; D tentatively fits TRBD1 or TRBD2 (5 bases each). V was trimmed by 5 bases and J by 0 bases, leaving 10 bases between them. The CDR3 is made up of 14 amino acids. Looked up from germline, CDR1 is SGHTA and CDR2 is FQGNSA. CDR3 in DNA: TGTGCCAGCAGCCCGGGGCCCTACCAAGAGACCCAGTACTTC. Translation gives CASSPGPYQETQYF. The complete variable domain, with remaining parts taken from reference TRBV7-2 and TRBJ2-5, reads GAGVSQSPSNKVTEKGKDVELRCDPISGHTALYWYRQSLGQGLEFLIYFQGNSAPDKSGLPSDRFSAERTGGSVSTLTIQRTQQEDSAVYLCASSPGPYQETQYFGPGTRLLVL.

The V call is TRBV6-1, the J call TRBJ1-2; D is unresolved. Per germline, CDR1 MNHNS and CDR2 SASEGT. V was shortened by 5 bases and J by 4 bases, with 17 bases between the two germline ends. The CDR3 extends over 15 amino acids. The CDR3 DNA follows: TGTGCCAGCAGTAATGACCCCAGCCCACTCTATGGCTACACCTTC. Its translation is CASSNDPSPLYGYTF.

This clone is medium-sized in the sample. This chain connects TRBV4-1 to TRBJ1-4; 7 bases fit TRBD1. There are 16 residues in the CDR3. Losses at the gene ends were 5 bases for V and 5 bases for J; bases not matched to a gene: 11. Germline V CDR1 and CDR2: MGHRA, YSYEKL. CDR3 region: CASSSTPGQLNEKLFF. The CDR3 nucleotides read TGCGCCAGCAGCTCAACCCCGGGACAGCTAAATGAAAAACTGTTTTTT.

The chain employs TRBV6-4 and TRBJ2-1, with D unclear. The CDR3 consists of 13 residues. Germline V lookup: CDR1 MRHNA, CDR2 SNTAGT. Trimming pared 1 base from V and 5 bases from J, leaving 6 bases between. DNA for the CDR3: TGTGCCAGCAGTGACTTAGGACACAATGAGCAGTTCTTC. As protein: CASSDLGHNEQFF.

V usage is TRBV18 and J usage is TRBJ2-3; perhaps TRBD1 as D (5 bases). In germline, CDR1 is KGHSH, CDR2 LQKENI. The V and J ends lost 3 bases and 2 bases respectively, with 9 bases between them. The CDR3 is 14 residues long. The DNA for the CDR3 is TGTGCCAGCTCACCCCAGGGAATCACAGATACGCAGTATTTT. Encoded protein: CASSPQGITDTQYF.

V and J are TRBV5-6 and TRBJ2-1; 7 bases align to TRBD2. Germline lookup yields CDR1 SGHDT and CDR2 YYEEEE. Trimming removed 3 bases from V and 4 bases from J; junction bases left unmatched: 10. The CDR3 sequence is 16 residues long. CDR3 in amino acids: CASSSTSEWEYNEQFF. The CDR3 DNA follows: TGTGCCAGCAGCTCAACTAGCGAGTGGGAGTACAATGAGCAGTTCTTC.

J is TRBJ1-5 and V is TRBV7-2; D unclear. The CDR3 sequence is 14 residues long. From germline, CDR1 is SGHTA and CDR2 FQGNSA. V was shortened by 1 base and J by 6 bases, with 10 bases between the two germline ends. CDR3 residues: CASSLGGEPQPQHF. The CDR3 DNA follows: TGTGCCAGCAGCTTAGGGGGTGAACCTCAGCCCCAGCATTTT.

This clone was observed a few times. The CDR3 protein is CASTAFGEQYF. The CDR3 bases are TGTGCCAGCACCGCCTTTGGGGAGCAGTACTTC. The chain combines TRBV5-6 with TRBJ2-7; D gene ambiguous. There are 11 residues in the CDR3. V was trimmed by 6 bases and J by 7 bases, leaving 11 bases between them. Looked up from germline, CDR1 is SGHDT and CDR2 is YYEEEE.

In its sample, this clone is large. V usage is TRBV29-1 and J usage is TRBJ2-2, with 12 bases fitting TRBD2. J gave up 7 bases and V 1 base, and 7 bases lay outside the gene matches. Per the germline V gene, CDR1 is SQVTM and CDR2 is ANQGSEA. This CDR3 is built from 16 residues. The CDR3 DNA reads TGCAGCGTTGAAGCTACTAGCGGGAGGCACGGCGGGGAGCTGTTTTTT. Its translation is CSVEATSGRHGGELFF.

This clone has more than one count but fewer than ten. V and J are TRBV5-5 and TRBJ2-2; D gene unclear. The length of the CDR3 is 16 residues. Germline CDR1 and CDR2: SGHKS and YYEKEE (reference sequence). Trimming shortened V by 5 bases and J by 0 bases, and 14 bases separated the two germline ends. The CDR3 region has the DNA TGTGCCAGCAGGTCAGCAGGAACGTCGAACACCGGGGAGCTGTTTTTT. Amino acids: CASRSAGTSNTGELFF.